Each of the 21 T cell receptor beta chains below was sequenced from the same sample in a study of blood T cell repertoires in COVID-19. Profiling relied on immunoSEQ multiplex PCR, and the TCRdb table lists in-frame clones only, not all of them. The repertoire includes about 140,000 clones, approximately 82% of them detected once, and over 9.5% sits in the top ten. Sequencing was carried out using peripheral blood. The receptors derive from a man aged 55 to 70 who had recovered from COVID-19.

As DNA, the CDR3 is TGTGCCAGCGGCGGGGGGACCACAGATACGCAGTATTTT. It codes for CASGGGTTDTQYF. The rearrangement joins TRBV27 to TRBJ2-3; 8 bases fit TRBD2. The CDR3 has 13 residues. V trimming: 8 bases; J trimming: 2 bases; junction bases outside the gene matches: 3. Germline CDR1 is MNHEY and CDR2 is SMNVEV (reference sequence).

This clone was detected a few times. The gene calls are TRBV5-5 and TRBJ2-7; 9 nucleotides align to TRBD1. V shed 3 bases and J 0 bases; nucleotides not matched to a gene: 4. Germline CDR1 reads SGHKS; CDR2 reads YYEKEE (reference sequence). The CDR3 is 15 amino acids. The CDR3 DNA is TGTGCCAGCAGCTGGGGACAGGGAAACTCCTACGAGCAGTACTTC. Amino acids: CASSWGQGNSYEQYF. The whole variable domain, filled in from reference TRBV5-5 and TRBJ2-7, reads DAGVTQSPTHLIKTRGQQVTLRCSPISGHKSVSWYQQVLGQGPQFIFQYYEKEERGRGNFPDRFSARQFPNYSSELNVNALLLGDSALYLCASSWGQGNSYEQYFGPGTRLTVT.

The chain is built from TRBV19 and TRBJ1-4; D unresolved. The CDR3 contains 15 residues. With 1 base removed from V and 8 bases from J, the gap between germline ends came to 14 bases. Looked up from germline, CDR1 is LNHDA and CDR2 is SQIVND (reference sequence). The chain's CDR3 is CASSIAVGSGEKLFF. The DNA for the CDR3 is TGTGCCAGTAGTATAGCCGTCGGCAGCGGCGAAAAACTGTTTTTT.

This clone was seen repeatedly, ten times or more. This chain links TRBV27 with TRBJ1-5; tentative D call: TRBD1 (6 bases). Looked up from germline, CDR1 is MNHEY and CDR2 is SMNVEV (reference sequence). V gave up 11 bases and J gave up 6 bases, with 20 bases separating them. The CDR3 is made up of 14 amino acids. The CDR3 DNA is TGTGCCGGACCGGGGCAGGGGAAGGGTCAGCCCCAGCATTTT. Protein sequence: CAGPGQGKGQPQHF.

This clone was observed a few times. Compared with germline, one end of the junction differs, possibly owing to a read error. The CDR3 DNA reads as TGTGCTAGCAGCCCAGGGCGATCCAACACAGATACGCAGTATTTT. This codes for CASSPGRSNTDTQYF. The rearrangement joins TRBV7-7 to TRBJ2-3, with TRBD1 as a possible D gene (5 bases). CDR1 SSHAT and CDR2 FNYEAQ come from the germline V gene (reference sequence). The CDR3 sequence is 15 residues long.

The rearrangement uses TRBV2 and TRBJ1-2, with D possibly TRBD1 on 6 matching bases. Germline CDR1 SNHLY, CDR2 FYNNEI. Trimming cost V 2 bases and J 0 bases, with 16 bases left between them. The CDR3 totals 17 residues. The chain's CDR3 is CASSETGGARTNYGYTF. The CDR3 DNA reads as TGTGCCAGCAGTGAAACCGGGGGGGCCCGCACTAACTATGGCTACACCTTC.

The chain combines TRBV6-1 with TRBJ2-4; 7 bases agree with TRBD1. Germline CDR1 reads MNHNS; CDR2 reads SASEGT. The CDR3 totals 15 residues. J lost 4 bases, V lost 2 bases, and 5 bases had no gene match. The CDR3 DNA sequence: TGTGCCAGCAGTGAAACCGGGACAGCTAAAAACATTCAGTACTTC. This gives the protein CASSETGTAKNIQYF.

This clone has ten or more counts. The CDR3 sequence is CASIGTKNTEAFF. CDR3 DNA: TGTGCCAGCATTGGGACAAAGAACACTGAAGCTTTCTTT. This rearrangement joins TRBV28 to TRBJ1-1, with TRBD1 as a possible D gene (6 bases). The CDR3 has 13 residues. Germline V gene sequence: CDR1 MDHEN, CDR2 SYDVKM. V lost 7 bases to trimming and J lost 1 base, with 10 bases between them.

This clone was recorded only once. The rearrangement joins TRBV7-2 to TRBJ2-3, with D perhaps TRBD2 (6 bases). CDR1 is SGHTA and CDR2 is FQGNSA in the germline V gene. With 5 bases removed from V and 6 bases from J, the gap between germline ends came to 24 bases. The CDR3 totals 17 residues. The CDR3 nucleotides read TGTGCCAGCAGCGCCTCCTCTAGCGCCTCTTTGAGGGATACGCAGTATTTT. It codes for CASSASSSASLRDTQYF.

The CDR3 protein is CAWSDLNTEAFF. The CDR3 DNA sequence: TGTGCCTGGAGTGACTTAAACACTGAAGCTTTCTTT. The chain links TRBV30 to TRBJ1-1, with unresolved D. The V gene's germline CDR1 is GTSNPN and CDR2 SVGIG (reference sequence). V lost 1 base and J 2 bases, leaving 5 bases between the germline ends. This CDR3 has 12 amino acids.

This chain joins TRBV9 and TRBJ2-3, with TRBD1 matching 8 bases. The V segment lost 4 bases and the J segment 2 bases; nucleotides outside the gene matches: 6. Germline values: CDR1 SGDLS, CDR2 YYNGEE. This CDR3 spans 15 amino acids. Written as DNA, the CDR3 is TGTGCCAGCAGCCCGTGGACAGGGTCCACAGATACGCAGTATTTT. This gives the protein CASSPWTGSTDTQYF. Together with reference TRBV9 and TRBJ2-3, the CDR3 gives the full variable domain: DSGVTQTPKHLITATGQRVTLRCSPRSGDLSVYWYQQSLDQGLQFLIQYYNGEERAKGNILERFSAQQFPDLHSELNLSSLELGDSALYFCASSPWTGSTDTQYFGPGTRLTVL.

CDR3 amino acids: CASSLGGTTIKNIQYF. In DNA form, the CDR3 reads TGTGCCAGCAGCCTGGGGGGGACGACCATTAAAAACATTCAGTACTTC. This rearrangement joins TRBV3-1 (or the pseudogene TRBV3-2) to TRBJ2-4, with 7 bases that match TRBD2. This CDR3 has 16 amino acids. The germline V gene encodes CDR1 LGHDT and CDR2 YNNKEL (reference sequence). V shed 4 bases and J 4 bases; nucleotides not matched to a gene: 10.

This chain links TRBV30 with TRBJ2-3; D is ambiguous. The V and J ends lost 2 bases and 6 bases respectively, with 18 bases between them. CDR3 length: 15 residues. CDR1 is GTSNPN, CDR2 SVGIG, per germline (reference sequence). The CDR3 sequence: CAWSSGSLFGDTQYF. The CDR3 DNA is TGTGCCTGGAGTAGTGGTTCCTTATTCGGGGATACGCAGTATTTT.

In nucleotides, the CDR3 is TGTGCCAGCAGTTCTGCGAAGGACACGAGCTCCTACAATGAGCAGTTCTTC. It translates to CASSSAKDTSSYNEQFF. The chain combines TRBV27 with TRBJ2-1; weak D call: TRBD1 (5 bases). Trimming removed 4 bases from V and 0 bases from J, with 16 bases in between. This CDR3 is 17 amino acids long. CDR1 and CDR2 from the germline V gene are MNHEY and SMNVEV (reference sequence).

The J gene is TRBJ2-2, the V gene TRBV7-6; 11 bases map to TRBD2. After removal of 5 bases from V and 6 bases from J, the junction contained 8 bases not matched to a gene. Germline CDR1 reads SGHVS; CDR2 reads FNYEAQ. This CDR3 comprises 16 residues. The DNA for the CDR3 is TGTGCCAGCAGCCAACGGCTAGCGGGAGGTCCCGGGGAGCTGTTTTTT. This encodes CASSQRLAGGPGELFF.

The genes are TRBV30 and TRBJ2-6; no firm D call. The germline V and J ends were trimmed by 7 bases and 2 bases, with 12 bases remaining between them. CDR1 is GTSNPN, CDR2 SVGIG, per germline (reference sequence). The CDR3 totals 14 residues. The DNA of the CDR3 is TGTGCCTTTGGAGTCCGGGCTGGGGCCAACGTCCTGACTTTC. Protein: CAFGVRAGANVLTF. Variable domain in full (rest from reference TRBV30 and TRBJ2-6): SQTIHQWPATLVQPVGSPLSLECTVEGTSNPNLYWYRQAAGRGLQLLFYSVGIGQISSEVPQNLSASRPQDRQFILSSKKLLLSDSGFYLCAFGVRAGANVLTFGAGSRLTVL.

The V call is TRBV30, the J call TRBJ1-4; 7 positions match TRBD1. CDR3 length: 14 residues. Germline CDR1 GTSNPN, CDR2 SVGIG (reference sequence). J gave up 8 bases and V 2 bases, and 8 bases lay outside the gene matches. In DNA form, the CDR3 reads TGTGCCTGGAGTCGCACGGGACAGCGGGAAAAACTGTTTTTT. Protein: CAWSRTGQREKLFF.

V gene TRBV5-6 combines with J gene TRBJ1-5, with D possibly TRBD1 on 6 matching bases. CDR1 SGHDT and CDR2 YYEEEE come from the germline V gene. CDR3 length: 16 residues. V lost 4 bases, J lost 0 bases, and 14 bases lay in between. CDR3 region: CASSRRTVVSNQPQHF. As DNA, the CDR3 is TGTGCCAGCAGCCGCAGGACAGTGGTTAGCAATCAGCCCCAGCATTTT. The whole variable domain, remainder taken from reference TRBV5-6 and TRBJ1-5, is DAGVTQSPTHLIKTRGQQVTLRCSPKSGHDTVSWYQQALGQGPQFIFQYYEEEERQRGNFPDRFSGHQFPNYSSELNVNALLLGDSALYLCASSRRTVVSNQPQHFGDGTRLSIL.

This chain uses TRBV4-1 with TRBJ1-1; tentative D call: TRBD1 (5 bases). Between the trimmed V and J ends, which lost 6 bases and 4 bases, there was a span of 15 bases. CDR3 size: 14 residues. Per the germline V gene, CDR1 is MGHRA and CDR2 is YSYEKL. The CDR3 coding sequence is TGCGCCAGCAGAGGAGGACTAAGGGGCACTGAAGCTTTCTTT. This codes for CASRGGLRGTEAFF.

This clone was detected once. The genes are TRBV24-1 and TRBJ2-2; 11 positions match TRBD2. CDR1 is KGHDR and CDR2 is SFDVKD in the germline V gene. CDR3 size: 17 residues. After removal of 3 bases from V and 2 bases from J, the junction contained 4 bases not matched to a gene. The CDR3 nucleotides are TGTGCCACCAGTGATCTTAGCGGGGGGGCTAACACCGGGGAGCTGTTTTTT. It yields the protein CATSDLSGGANTGELFF.

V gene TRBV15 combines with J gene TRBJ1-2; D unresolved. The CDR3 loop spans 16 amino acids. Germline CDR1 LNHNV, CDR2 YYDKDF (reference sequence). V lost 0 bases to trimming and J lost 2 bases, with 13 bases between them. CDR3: CATSRDLAGANYGYTF. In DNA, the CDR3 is TGTGCCACCAGCAGAGATCTGGCAGGCGCCAACTATGGCTACACCTTC.